This passage covers 2 T cell receptor beta chains from one sample sequenced in a study of blood T cell repertoires in COVID-19. Assay: immunoSEQ multiplex PCR; the TCRdb copy retains only in-frame clones and omits some. The sample yields over 200,000 clones, around nine tenths seen once. The sequenced sample was PBMCs or T cells enriched from blood (not recorded which). The source of these receptors is a woman aged 25-40 years who had been exposed to COVID-19.

The V call is TRBV27, the J call TRBJ1-1; 7 nucleotides align to TRBD1. With 6 bases clipped from V and 2 bases from J, the junction kept 6 bases outside the gene matches. The CDR3 consists of 14 residues. Germline V gene data show CDR1 as MNHEY and CDR2 as SMNVEV (reference sequence). The CDR3 is CASRDDRVNTEAFF. CDR3 nucleotide sequence: TGTGCCAGCAGGGATGACAGGGTCAACACTGAAGCTTTCTTT.

This chain connects TRBV6-5 to TRBJ1-5, with D unclear. There are 14 residues in the CDR3. V was clipped by 0 bases and J by 5 bases, with 8 bases between them. Germline loops: CDR1 MNHEY, CDR2 SVGAGI. CDR3 protein: CASSYSRSDQPQHF. The CDR3, as DNA: TGTGCCAGCAGTTACTCGAGGAGTGATCAGCCCCAGCATTTT.